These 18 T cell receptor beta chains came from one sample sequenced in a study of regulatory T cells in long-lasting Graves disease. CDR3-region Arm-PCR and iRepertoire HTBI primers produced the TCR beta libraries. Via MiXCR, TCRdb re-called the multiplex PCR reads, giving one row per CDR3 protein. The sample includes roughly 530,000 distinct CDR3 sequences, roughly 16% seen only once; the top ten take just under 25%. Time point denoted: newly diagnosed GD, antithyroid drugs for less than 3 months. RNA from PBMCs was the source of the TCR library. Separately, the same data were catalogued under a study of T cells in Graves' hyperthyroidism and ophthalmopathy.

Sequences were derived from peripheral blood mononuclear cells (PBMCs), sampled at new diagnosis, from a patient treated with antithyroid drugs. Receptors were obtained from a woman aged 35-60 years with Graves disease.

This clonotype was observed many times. The DNA for the CDR3 is TGTGCCAGCAGCGTGGGACAGACGGAGCAGTTCTTC. It yields the protein CASSVGQTEQFF. The chain carries TRBV7-3 and TRBJ2-1; 7 nucleotides line up with TRBD1. Germline V CDR1 and CDR2: SGHTA, FQGTGA. With V trimmed by 5 bases and J by 10 bases, 5 bases remained unmatched. CDR3 length: 12 residues.

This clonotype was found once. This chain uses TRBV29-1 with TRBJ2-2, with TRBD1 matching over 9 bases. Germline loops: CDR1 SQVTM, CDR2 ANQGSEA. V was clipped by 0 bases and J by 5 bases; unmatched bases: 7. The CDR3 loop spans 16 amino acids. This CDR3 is CSVEDSRTGVTGELFF. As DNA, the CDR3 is TGCAGCGTTGAAGATAGCAGGACAGGGGTGACCGGGGAGCTGTTTTTT.

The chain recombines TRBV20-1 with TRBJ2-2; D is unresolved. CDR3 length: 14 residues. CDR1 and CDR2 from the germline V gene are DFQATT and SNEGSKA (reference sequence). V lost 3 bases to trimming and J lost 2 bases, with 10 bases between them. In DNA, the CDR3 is TGCAGTGCTAGGAACAGTGTTAACACCGGGGAGCTGTTTTTT. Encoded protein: CSARNSVNTGELFF.

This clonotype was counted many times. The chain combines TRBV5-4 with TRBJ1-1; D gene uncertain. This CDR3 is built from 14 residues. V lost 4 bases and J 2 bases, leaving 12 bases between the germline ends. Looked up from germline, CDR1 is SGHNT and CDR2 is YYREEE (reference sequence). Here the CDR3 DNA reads TGTGCCAGCAGCCCCCTCGACGGAAACACTGAAGCTTTCTTT. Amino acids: CASSPLDGNTEAFF.

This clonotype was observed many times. CDR3 residues: CASSQSGSGQPQHF. DNA for the CDR3: TGTGCCAGCAGTCAAAGCGGGAGTGGTCAGCCCCAGCATTTT. V gene TRBV7-9 combines with J gene TRBJ1-5; D is ambiguous. This CDR3 comprises 14 residues. V was cut by 6 bases and J by 6 bases, with 15 bases left in between. CDR1 is SEHNR and CDR2 is FQNEAQ in the germline V gene (reference sequence).

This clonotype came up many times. In DNA form, the CDR3 reads TGTGCCAGCAGCCCGGGGGGGTTGTCAGATACGCAGTATTTT. This encodes CASSPGGLSDTQYF. The chain recombines TRBV11-2 with TRBJ2-3; 8 nucleotides align to TRBD2. V shed 5 bases and J 4 bases; nucleotides not matched to a gene: 5. CDR1 SGHAT and CDR2 FQNNGV come from the germline V gene. This CDR3 is 14 amino acids long.

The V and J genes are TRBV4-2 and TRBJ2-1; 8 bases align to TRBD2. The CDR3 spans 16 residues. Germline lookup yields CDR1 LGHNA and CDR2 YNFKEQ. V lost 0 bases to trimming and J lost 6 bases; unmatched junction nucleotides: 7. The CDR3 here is CASSQDSGGPVNEQFF. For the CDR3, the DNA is TGTGCCAGCAGCCAAGACTCGGGGGGGCCGGTCAATGAGCAGTTCTTC.

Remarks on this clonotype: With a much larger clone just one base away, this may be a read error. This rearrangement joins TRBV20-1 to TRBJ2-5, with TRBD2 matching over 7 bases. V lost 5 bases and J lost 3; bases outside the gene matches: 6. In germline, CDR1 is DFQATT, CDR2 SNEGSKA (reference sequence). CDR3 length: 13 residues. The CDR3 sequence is CSAAVGGEETQYF. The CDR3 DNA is TGCAGTGCTGCCGTGGGGGGGGAAGAGACCCAGTACTTC.

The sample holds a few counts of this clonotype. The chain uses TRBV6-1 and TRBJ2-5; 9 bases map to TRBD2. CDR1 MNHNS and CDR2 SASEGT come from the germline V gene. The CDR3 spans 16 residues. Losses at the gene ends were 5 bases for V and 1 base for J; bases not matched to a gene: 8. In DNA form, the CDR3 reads TGTGCCAGCAGTCACCAGATGGGACTAGCCCAAGAGACCCAGTACTTC. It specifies CASSHQMGLAQETQYF.

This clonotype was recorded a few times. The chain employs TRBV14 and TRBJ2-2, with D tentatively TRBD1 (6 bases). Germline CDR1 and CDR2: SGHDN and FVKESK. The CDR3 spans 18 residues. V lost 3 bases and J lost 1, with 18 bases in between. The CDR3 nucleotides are TGTGCCAGCAGCCATCGTTGGGGAAGGGGACAGAACACCGGGGAGCTGTTTTTT. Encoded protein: CASSHRWGRGQNTGELFF.

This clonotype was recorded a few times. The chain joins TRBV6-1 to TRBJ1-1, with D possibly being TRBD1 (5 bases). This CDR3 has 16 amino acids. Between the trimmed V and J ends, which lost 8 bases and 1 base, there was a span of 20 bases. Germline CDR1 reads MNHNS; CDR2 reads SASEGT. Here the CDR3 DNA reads TGTGCCAGCCGCTCGATAGGGACGATAGAGAACACTGAAGCTTTCTTT. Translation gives CASRSIGTIENTEAFF.

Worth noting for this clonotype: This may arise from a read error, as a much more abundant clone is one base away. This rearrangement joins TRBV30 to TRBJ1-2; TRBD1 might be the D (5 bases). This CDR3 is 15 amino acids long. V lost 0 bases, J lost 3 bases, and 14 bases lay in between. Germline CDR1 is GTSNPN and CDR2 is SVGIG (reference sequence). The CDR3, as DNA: TGTGCCTGGAGTGTAGGGGCAGGAGGTTACTATGGCTACACCTTC. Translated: CAWSVGAGGYYGYTF. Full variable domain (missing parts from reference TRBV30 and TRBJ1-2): SQTIHQWPATLVQPVGSPLSLECTVEGTSNPNLYWYRQAAGRGLQLLFYSVGIGQISSEVPQNLSASRPQDRQFILSSKKLLLSDSGFYLCAWSVGAGGYYGYTFGSGTRLTVV.

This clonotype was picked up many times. This CDR3 reads CSARDWGNTEAFF. The CDR3 region has the DNA TGCAGTGCTAGAGATTGGGGTAACACTGAAGCTTTCTTT. The chain combines TRBV20-1 with TRBJ1-1; the D is unclear. With 0 bases removed from V and 2 bases from J, the gap between germline ends came to 7 bases. Germline CDR1 DFQATT, CDR2 SNEGSKA (reference sequence). This CDR3 contains 13 residues.

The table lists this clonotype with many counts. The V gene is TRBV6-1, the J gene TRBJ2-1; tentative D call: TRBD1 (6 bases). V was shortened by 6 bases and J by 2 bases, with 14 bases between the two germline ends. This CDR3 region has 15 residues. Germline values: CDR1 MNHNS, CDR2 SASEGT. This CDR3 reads CASSQQGLAYNEQFF. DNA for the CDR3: TGTGCCAGCAGCCAACAGGGATTGGCCTACAATGAGCAGTTCTTC.

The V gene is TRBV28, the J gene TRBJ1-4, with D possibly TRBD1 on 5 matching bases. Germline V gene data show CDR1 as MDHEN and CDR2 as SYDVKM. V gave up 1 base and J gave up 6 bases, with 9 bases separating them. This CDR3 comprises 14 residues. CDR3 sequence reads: CASSLSGGYEKLFF. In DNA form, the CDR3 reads TGTGCCAGCAGTTTATCCGGGGGGTATGAAAAACTGTTTTTT. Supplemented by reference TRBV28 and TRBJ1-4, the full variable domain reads DVKVTQSSRYLVKRTGEKVFLECVQDMDHENMFWYRQDPGLGLRLIYFSYDVKMKEKGDIPEGYSVSREKKERFSLILESASTNQTSMYLCASSLSGGYEKLFFGSGTQLSVL.

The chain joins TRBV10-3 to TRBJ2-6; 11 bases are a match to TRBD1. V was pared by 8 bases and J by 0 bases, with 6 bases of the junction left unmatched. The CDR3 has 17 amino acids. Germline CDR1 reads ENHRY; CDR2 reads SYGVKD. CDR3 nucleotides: TGTGCCATCGGACAGGGGGCTCCAAACTCTGGGGCCAACGTCCTGACTTTC. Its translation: CAIGQGAPNSGANVLTF.

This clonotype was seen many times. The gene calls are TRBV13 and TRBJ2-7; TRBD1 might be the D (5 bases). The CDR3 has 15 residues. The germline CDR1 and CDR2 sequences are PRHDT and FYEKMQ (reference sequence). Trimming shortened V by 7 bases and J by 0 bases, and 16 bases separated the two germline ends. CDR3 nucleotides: TGTGCCAGCAACCCCCAGGGCCGGAGCTCCTACGAGCAGTACTTC. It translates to CASNPQGRSSYEQYF. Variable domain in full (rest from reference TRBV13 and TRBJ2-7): AAGVIQSPRHLIKEKRETATLKCYPIPRHDTVYWYQQGPGQDPQFLISFYEKMQSDKGSIPDRFSAQQFSDYHSELNMSSLELGDSALYFCASNPQGRSSYEQYFGPGTRLTVT.

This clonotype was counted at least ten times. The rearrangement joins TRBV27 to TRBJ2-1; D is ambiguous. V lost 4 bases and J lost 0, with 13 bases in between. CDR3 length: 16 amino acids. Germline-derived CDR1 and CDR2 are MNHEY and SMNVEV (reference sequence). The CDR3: CASSSRLGSSYNEQFF. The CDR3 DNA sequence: TGTGCCAGCAGTTCGCGGCTCGGTAGCTCCTACAATGAGCAGTTCTTC.